The T cell receptor (beta chain) under discussion was sequenced for a study of T cell changes during pregnancy in multiple sclerosis. Trimming left V 1 base short and J 3 bases short, with 13 bases between. Germline V gene data show CDR1 as MNHNS and CDR2 as SASEGT. The CDR3 contains 15 residues. Data came from immunoSEQ multiplex PCR; TCRdb stores just in-frame clones and leaves some out. This sample has 60,000 to 90,000 clones; roughly 90% occur once, and the top ten carry 1.5% to 2%. The rearrangement uses TRBV6-1 and TRBJ2-7, with a tentative D call TRBD2 (6 bases). The specimen was peripheral blood, collected in the first trimester of pregnancy. This clonotype originated in a female donor in good health, enrolled as a control in a pregnancy study. The CDR3 loop reads CASSEGGASSYEQYF. The CDR3 nucleotides are TGTGCCAGCAGTGAAGGCGGGGCTAGCAGCTACGAGCAGTACTTC.